Listed below are T cell receptor beta chains from one sample, sequenced in a study of response to subunit inactivated influenza vaccine. TCRdb reprocessed the RT-PCR reads via MiXCR and lists one record per CDR3 protein. The sample lists around 580,000 distinct CDR3 sequences, about 14% seen once, with 8.5% to 14% in the top ten. Material: PBMCs from blood, obtained 11 to 12 days after vaccination. Receptors originate from a man over 45 who received an inactivated influenza vaccine. Each CDR3 is given with its conserved first and last residue. D genes are given only for firm matches. A clone size is listed for some rows: how often the clone was seen (once, few, many), or a class if it is expanded.

clone_size,j_call,v_call,d_call,cdr3_aa,cdr3_nt
-,TRBJ2-7,TRBV20-1,TRBD2,CSARGLAGVYEQYF,TGCAGTGCTAGAGGACTAGCGGGGGTGTACGAGCAGTACTTC
once,TRBJ2-3,TRBV29-1,-,CSAMGARERGTDTQYF,TGCAGCGCAATGGGGGCCCGGGAGCGGGGCACAGATACGCAGTATTTT
-,TRBJ1-4,TRBV10-1,TRBD1,CASSVGGQNEKLFF,TGCGCCAGCAGTGTGGGGGGACAGAATGAAAAACTGTTTTTT
-,TRBJ2-7,TRBV30,-,CAWSAPGQGGYEQYF,TGTGCCTGGAGTGCACCCGGCCAGGGGGGTTACGAGCAGTACTTC
-,TRBJ2-3,TRBV19,-,CASSNLARKSTDTQYF,TGTGCCAGTAGTAACCTAGCGCGAAAGAGCACAGATACGCAGTATTTT
few,TRBJ2-5,TRBV12-3/TRBV12-4,-,CASSQGPDQETQYF,TGTGCCAGCAGTCAAGGACCTGACCAAGAGACCCAGTACTTC
-,TRBJ1-5,TRBV6-5,-,CASSYSKGPRLQPQHF,TGTGCCAGCAGTTACTCAAAGGGCCCACGACTTCAGCCCCAGCATTTT
many,TRBJ2-1,TRBV18,TRBD2,CASSPRTSGIGYNEQFF,TGTGCCAGCTCACCACGGACTAGCGGAATCGGATACAATGAGCAGTTCTTC
many,TRBJ2-3,TRBV4-1,-,CASSRAGSTDTQYF,TGCGCCAGCAGCCGAGCCGGGAGCACAGATACGCAGTATTTT
many,TRBJ1-2,TRBV3-1,-,CASSQDRVGYTF,TGTGCCAGCAGCCAAGACAGGGTGGGCTACACCTTC
few,TRBJ2-7,TRBV12-3/TRBV12-4,-,CASSLSGVEQYF,TGTGCCAGCAGTTTGTCGGGGGTCGAGCAGTACTTC
few,TRBJ2-7,TRBV10-3,TRBD2,CAISEGLAGGYEQYF,TGTGCCATCAGTGAAGGGCTAGCGGGAGGGTACGAGCAGTACTTC
few,TRBJ2-1,TRBV7-2,-,CASSLTAAGLYNEQFF,TGTGCCAGCAGCTTAACGGCGGCCGGACTCTACAATGAGCAGTTCTTC
many,TRBJ2-3,TRBV7-9,-,CASSPGGGTDTQYF,TGTGCCAGCAGCCCCGGTGGCGGGACAGATACGCAGTATTTT
few,TRBJ2-7,TRBV18,-,CASSPRGRGSHEQYF,TGTGCCAGCTCACCACGCGGTAGAGGGAGCCACGAGCAGTACTTC
many,TRBJ2-6,TRBV6-5,-,CASSYSNGGAGANVLTF,TGTGCCAGCAGTTACTCGAACGGGGGCGCTGGGGCCAACGTCCTGACTTTC
few,TRBJ2-3,TRBV10-3,TRBD2,CAISETGSGGAWTDTQYF,TGTGCCATCAGTGAGACGGGGAGCGGGGGGGCCTGGACAGATACGCAGTATTTT
-,TRBJ2-5,TRBV7-2,-,CASSLAERETQYF,TGTGCCAGCAGCTTAGCCGAGAGAGAGACCCAGTACTTC
-,TRBJ1-2,TRBV20-1,-,CSAPAAAPLGYGYTF,TGCAGTGCCCCAGCCGCCGCTCCTCTCGGCTATGGCTACACCTTC
many,TRBJ2-1,TRBV4-1,-,CASSQDKNYNEQFF,TGCGCCAGCAGCCAAGATAAGAACTACAATGAGCAGTTCTTC
-,TRBJ1-1,TRBV4-3,-,CASSHEQERTEAFF,TGCGCCAGCAGCCACGAACAGGAGCGCACTGAAGCTTTCTTT
few,TRBJ2-1,TRBV5-1,TRBD2,CASSPAGTRGNEQFF,TGCGCCAGCAGCCCGGCCGGGACTAGAGGCAATGAGCAGTTCTTC
few,TRBJ2-3,TRBV25-1,-,CASSVLAAGGTDTQYF,TGTGCCAGCAGTGTACTCGCAGCAGGGGGCACAGATACGCAGTATTTT
-,TRBJ2-7,TRBV6-1,TRBD2,CASLLAGPSYEQYF,TGTGCCAGCTTGCTAGCGGGGCCGTCCTACGAGCAGTACTTC
-,TRBJ1-6,TRBV20-1,TRBD1,CSATRGTGNSPLHF,TGCAGTGCTACTAGGGGGACAGGGAATTCACCCCTCCACTTT
many,TRBJ2-2,TRBV7-3,-,CASSLNSPDNTGELFF,TGTGCCAGCAGCTTAAATTCCCCGGATAACACCGGGGAGCTGTTTTTT
-,TRBJ2-1,TRBV19,TRBD2,CASSIRLAGGYNEQFF,TGTGCCAGTAGTATCCGACTAGCGGGAGGCTACAATGAGCAGTTCTTC
few,TRBJ2-3,TRBV6-5,-,CASSYGDSGSSSTDTQYF,TGTGCCAGCAGTTACGGGGACAGCGGGAGTTCGAGCACAGATACGCAGTATTTT
few,TRBJ2-1,TRBV25-1,TRBD1,CASRPTGVRGNEQFF,TGTGCCAGCAGACCGACAGGGGTGAGGGGGAATGAGCAGTTCTTC
few,TRBJ2-1,TRBV11-2,TRBD2,CASSLGASGRSLGEQFF,TGTGCCAGCAGCTTAGGTGCTAGCGGGAGGTCGCTGGGTGAGCAGTTCTTC
few,TRBJ1-2,TRBV5-8,-,CASSSGSGNQFYGYTF,TGTGCCAGCAGTTCAGGGAGTGGAAACCAGTTTTATGGCTACACCTTC
many,TRBJ2-2,TRBV5-1,-,CASSFGSGFTTGELFF,TGCGCCAGCAGCTTTGGATCGGGGTTTACCACCGGGGAGCTGTTTTTT
-,TRBJ2-3,TRBV7-2,-,CASSISYLDTQYF,TGTGCCAGCAGCATCTCCTACCTAGATACGCAGTATTTT
many,TRBJ2-1,TRBV12-3/TRBV12-4,-,CASSPMRQNEQFF,TGTGCCAGCAGTCCCATGCGGCAGAATGAGCAGTTCTTC
many,TRBJ2-1,TRBV5-4,TRBD2,CAAGTSGRSLENEQFF,TGTGCCGCGGGGACTAGCGGGAGAAGTTTGGAAAATGAGCAGTTCTTC
few,TRBJ1-5,TRBV6-2/TRBV6-3,-,CASSYQGTQPQHF,TGTGCCAGCAGTTACCAGGGGACTCAGCCCCAGCATTTT
-,TRBJ2-7,TRBV23-1,-,CASNRPGSPIYEQYF,TGCGCCAGCAATAGACCAGGGAGCCCCATCTACGAGCAGTACTTC
-,TRBJ2-3,TRBV3-1,-,CASSQFLANSDTRYF,TGTGCCAGCAGCCAATTCCTAGCAAATTCAGATACGCGGTATTTT
-,TRBJ2-1,TRBV6-2/TRBV6-3,-,CASSNTGNNEQFF,TGTGCCAGCAGTAATACAGGGAACAATGAGCAGTTCTTC
few,TRBJ1-2,TRBV4-2,-,CASSQEWDAEGYTF,TGTGCCAGCAGCCAAGAGTGGGACGCGGAGGGCTACACCTTC
many,TRBJ2-7,TRBV28,-,CASSLTGLSYEQYF,TGTGCCAGCAGTTTGACAGGCCTCTCCTACGAGCAGTACTTC
many,TRBJ1-1,TRBV12-3/TRBV12-4,-,CASSLAGRVVFF,TGTGCCAGCAGTTTAGCTGGCAGGGTAGTTTTCTTT
-,TRBJ2-1,TRBV6-2/TRBV6-3,-,CASSYLGSPWDEQFF,TGTGCCAGCAGTTACCTCGGCTCACCGTGGGATGAGCAGTTCTTC
few,TRBJ2-5,TRBV28,-,CASTDRVGGVYQETQYF,TGTGCCAGCACCGACCGGGTAGGGGGGGTATACCAAGAGACCCAGTACTTC
few,TRBJ1-5,TRBV10-3,-,CAISLQPEQPQHF,TGTGCCATCAGTTTACAGCCAGAACAGCCCCAGCATTTT
many,TRBJ2-1,TRBV29-1,TRBD1,CSVGQGQRVGYNEQFF,TGCAGCGTTGGACAGGGCCAAAGGGTGGGCTACAATGAGCAGTTCTTC
few,TRBJ2-3,TRBV14,TRBD2,CASSQGTSGFVVDTQYF,TGTGCCAGCAGCCAAGGGACTAGCGGGTTCGTGGTGGATACGCAGTATTTT
-,TRBJ2-3,TRBV20-1,-,CSANIDYSTDTQYF,TGCAGTGCTAACATAGACTACAGCACAGATACGCAGTATTTT
few,TRBJ2-7,TRBV3-1,TRBD1,CASSAYRGGAAEQYF,TGTGCCAGCAGCGCTTACAGGGGCGGCGCGGCCGAGCAGTACTTC
few,TRBJ1-3,TRBV20-1,-,CSARLDLSGNTIYF,TGCAGTGCTAGACTGGACCTCTCTGGAAACACCATATATTTT
-,TRBJ2-1,TRBV4-2,TRBD2,CASSQLAGAPNEQFF,TGTGCCAGCAGCCAACTAGCGGGAGCGCCGAATGAGCAGTTCTTC
many,TRBJ2-4,TRBV2,-,CASSDSLGAQHF,TGTGCCAGCAGTGACTCGCTCGGGGCCCAGCACTTC
few,TRBJ2-5,TRBV13,-,CASSLFPNRAVGETQYF,TGTGCCAGCAGCCTTTTCCCCAACAGGGCCGTGGGAGAGACCCAGTACTTC
many,TRBJ2-2,TRBV5-1,-,CASSLAVRQPNTGELFF,TGCGCCAGCAGCTTGGCTGTTCGGCAGCCGAACACCGGGGAGCTGTTTTTT